These 30 T cell receptor beta chains were sequenced from one sample in a study of OX40 agonist ivuxolimab in advanced cancers. Profiling relied on immunoSEQ multiplex PCR, and the TCRdb table lists in-frame clones only, not all of them. The profile covers about 32,000 clones, with more than 75% appearing a single time and under 25% taken by the ten largest. Sample: CD4+ or CD8+ T cells sorted from blood, taken in a trial of the OX40 agonist ivuxolimab. The receptors were sampled from an adult with an advanced solid tumor such as melanoma, head and neck, liver or kidney cancer.

V usage is TRBV5-1 and J usage is TRBJ2-1; TRBD1 aligns across 8 bases. Per germline, CDR1 SGHRS and CDR2 YFSETQ. J gave up 7 bases and V 0 bases, and 3 bases lay outside the gene matches. This CDR3 has 14 amino acids. DNA for the CDR3: TGCGCCAGCAGCTTGGCAGGGGGCATAAATGAGCAGTTCTTC. Amino acids: CASSLAGGINEQFF.

This chain connects TRBV19 to TRBJ2-5, with D perhaps TRBD2 (5 bases). There are 15 residues in the CDR3. Germline loops: CDR1 LNHDA, CDR2 SQIVND (reference sequence). Trimming stripped 1 base from V and 1 base from J, with 10 bases between. This chain's CDR3 is CASSIVLAPQETQYF. The CDR3 region has the DNA TGTGCCAGTAGTATAGTTCTAGCCCCCCAAGAGACCCAGTACTTC.

The V call is TRBV5-1, the J call TRBJ2-3; 8 nucleotides match TRBD2. In germline, CDR1 is SGHRS, CDR2 YFSETQ. Losses at the gene ends were 4 bases for V and 2 bases for J; bases not matched to a gene: 6. The CDR3 covers 15 residues. CDR3 coding DNA: TGCGCCAGCAGCGCGAGCGGGGGTTACACAGATACGCAGTATTTT. It yields the protein CASSASGGYTDTQYF. Based on the CDR3 plus reference TRBV5-1 and TRBJ2-3, the full variable domain is KAGVTQTPRYLIKTRGQQVTLSCSPISGHRSVSWYQQTPGQGLQFLFEYFSETQRNKGNFPGRFSGRQFSNSRSEMNVSTLELGDSALYLCASSASGGYTDTQYFGPGTRLTVL.

The chain has TRBV2 and TRBJ2-7; tentatively, D is TRBD1 (5 bases). V lost 6 bases to trimming and J lost 0 bases, with 9 bases between them. Germline V gene lookup returns CDR1 SNHLY and CDR2 FYNNEI. CDR3 length: 13 residues. In DNA form, the CDR3 reads TGTGCCAGCAGACCAGGGTACTCCTACGAGCAGTACTTC. Amino acids: CASRPGYSYEQYF.

The rearrangement uses TRBV18 and TRBJ2-2; D is unclear. The CDR3 is 13 residues long. Trimming pared 1 base from V and 6 bases from J, leaving 6 bases between. CDR1 is KGHSH, CDR2 LQKENI, per germline. The CDR3 DNA reads as TGTGCCAGCTCACCACGAAATGCCGGGGAGCTGTTTTTT. This gives the protein CASSPRNAGELFF.

The genes are TRBV5-3 and TRBJ2-6; 7 nucleotides agree with TRBD1. TRBV5-3 is an ORF, and what it does is uncertain. This CDR3 comprises 18 residues. V lost 1 base to trimming and J lost 3 bases; unmatched junction nucleotides: 10. CDR3 residues: CARSLLQGNGCGANVLTF. The CDR3 region has the DNA TGTGCCAGAAGCTTGCTACAGGGGAATGGCTGTGGGGCCAACGTCCTGACTTTC.

The V and J genes are TRBV5-6 and TRBJ2-7, with D perhaps matching TRBD2 (7 bases). The germline CDR1 and CDR2 sequences are SGHDT and YYEEEE. V lost 1 base, J lost 12 bases, and 17 bases lay in between. The CDR3 spans 13 residues. The CDR3 coding sequence is TGTGCCAGCAGCTTGAGGGCGGGGGCAGGGCTGTACGTC. Its protein product is CASSLRAGAGLYV.

This clone was seen a handful of times. The chain couples TRBV14 to TRBJ1-6; D is unresolved. V lost 1 base and J lost 6, with 13 bases in between. The V gene's germline CDR1 is SGHDN and CDR2 FVKESK. The CDR3 loop spans 16 amino acids. CDR3 sequence: CASSQVMGSGNSPLHF. The CDR3 bases are TGTGCCAGCAGCCAAGTGATGGGCTCGGGTAATTCACCCCTCCACTTT.

The CDR3 sequence: CASRGQGRKETQYF. For the CDR3, the DNA is TGTGCCAGCAGGGGACAGGGGCGGAAGGAGACCCAGTACTTC. The chain is built from TRBV9 and TRBJ2-5; 10 bases map to TRBD1. CDR3 size: 14 residues. V lost 5 bases and J lost 5; bases outside the gene matches: 6. Germline V gene sequence: CDR1 SGDLS, CDR2 YYNGEE.

The sample holds one count of this clone. The chain joins TRBV19 to TRBJ2-7, with a possible D match to TRBD2 (6 bases). Trimming cost V 3 bases and J 2 bases, with 11 bases left between them. Looked up from germline, CDR1 is LNHDA and CDR2 is SQIVND (reference sequence). The CDR3 consists of 14 residues. The CDR3: CASSIQRGTYEQYF. CDR3 sequence (DNA): TGTGCCAGTAGTATTCAACGGGGGACCTACGAGCAGTACTTC.

The chain couples TRBV6-5 to TRBJ1-1; 7 positions match TRBD1. Unmatched junction bases numbered 2, after V lost 4 bases and J lost 0 bases. The CDR3 is 14 amino acids. The germline V gene has CDR1 MNHEY and CDR2 SVGAGI. Here the CDR3 reads CASSSGQMNTEAFF. The CDR3 DNA follows: TGTGCCAGCAGTTCGGGACAGATGAACACTGAAGCTTTCTTT.

The chain is built from TRBV5-1 and TRBJ1-1; D not resolved. Trimming shortened V by 0 bases and J by 1 base, and 7 bases separated the two germline ends. This CDR3 is built from 14 residues. The germline V gene encodes CDR1 SGHRS and CDR2 YFSETQ. The CDR3 spells CASSLVSENTEAFF. The CDR3 DNA reads as TGCGCCAGCAGCTTGGTTTCAGAGAACACTGAAGCTTTCTTT.

V gene TRBV11-3 combines with J gene TRBJ2-1; 12 bases map to TRBD2. The CDR3 sequence is 13 residues long. After removal of 5 bases from V and 8 bases from J, the junction contained 1 base not matched to a gene. Looked up from germline, CDR1 is SGHNT and CDR2 is YENEEA. The CDR3 DNA reads as TGTGCCAGCAGCCGGACTAGCGGGGATGAGCAGTTCTTC. Translating it yields CASSRTSGDEQFF.

The chain employs TRBV27 and TRBJ2-1; D might be TRBD1 or TRBD2, each matching 5 bases. The germline V and J ends were trimmed by 4 bases and 10 bases, with 11 bases remaining between them. This CDR3 comprises 12 residues. Germline loops: CDR1 MNHEY, CDR2 SMNVEV (reference sequence). The CDR3 protein is CASSSIGTEQFF. The DNA for the CDR3 is TGTGCCAGCAGTTCCATCGGGACCGAGCAGTTCTTC.

V is TRBV5-1 and J is TRBJ2-5; 8 bases match TRBD1. Per germline, CDR1 SGHRS and CDR2 YFSETQ. The CDR3 extends over 14 amino acids. Unmatched junction bases numbered 5, after V lost 2 bases and J lost 5 bases. CDR3 residues: CASSFRGRGETQYF. The CDR3 nucleotides are TGCGCCAGCAGCTTCAGGGGGCGCGGGGAGACCCAGTACTTC.

The chain joins TRBV19 to TRBJ1-2; D unclear. Germline assignment: CDR1 LNHDA and CDR2 SQIVND (reference sequence). The CDR3 sequence is 14 residues long. V shed 2 bases and J shed 8 bases, with 15 bases lying between them. Here the CDR3 DNA reads TGTGCCAGTAGTATATTAGATAGGCCCGACGGCTACACCTTC. This codes for CASSILDRPDGYTF. The full variable domain, its missing parts supplied by reference TRBV19 and TRBJ1-2, is DGGITQSPKYLFRKEGQNVTLSCEQNLNHDAMYWYRQDPGQGLRLIYYSQIVNDFQKGDIAEGYSVSREKKESFPLTVTSAQKNPTAFYLCASSILDRPDGYTFGSGTRLTVV.

The chain couples TRBV7-6 to TRBJ2-7, with D maybe TRBD1 (6 bases). There are 13 residues in the CDR3. The germline V and J ends were trimmed by 1 base and 6 bases, with 10 bases remaining between them. The germline V gene encodes CDR1 SGHVS and CDR2 FNYEAQ. The CDR3 protein is CASSLGGRGEQYF. CDR3 sequence (DNA): TGTGCCAGCAGCTTAGGGGGCAGGGGCGAGCAGTACTTC.

This sequence joins TRBV27 and TRBJ2-6, with D possibly matching TRBD1 (6 bases). CDR1 is MNHEY, CDR2 SMNVEV, per germline (reference sequence). The CDR3 is made up of 15 amino acids. V was trimmed by 3 bases and J by 2 bases, leaving 8 bases between them. The CDR3 sequence is CASSFEGAGANVLTF. CDR3 nucleotide sequence: TGTGCCAGCAGTTTTGAGGGGGCTGGGGCCAACGTCCTGACTTTC.

The rearrangement uses TRBV12-2 and TRBJ2-7; the D call of TRBD1 is as the table states it, not checked on the DNA. TRBV12-2 is labeled a pseudogene. The CDR3 covers 15 residues. The DNA of the CDR3 is TGTGCAAGTCGCTTATCATATATGGCCCAGGCCGAGCAGTACTTC. Translated: CASRLSYMAQAEQYF.

A few counts support this clone. V is TRBV6-1 and J is TRBJ2-3, with no clear D. Deletions cut 8 bases from V and 2 bases from J, with 11 bases between. The CDR3 consists of 13 residues. The germline V gene encodes CDR1 MNHNS and CDR2 SASEGT. The CDR3 DNA follows: TGTGCCAGCGGTTGGGGTGCCACAGATACGCAGTATTTT. This gives the protein CASGWGATDTQYF.

The CDR3 nucleotides read TGTGCCAGCAGTGAAGCACGTACTAGCGCCCAAGAGACCCAGTACTTC. As protein: CASSEARTSAQETQYF. The chain combines TRBV2 with TRBJ2-5; TRBD2 aligns across 7 bases. The junction had 5 bases not matched to a gene; V was cut back by 0 bases and J by 1 base. The CDR3 has 16 residues. The V gene's germline CDR1 is SNHLY and CDR2 FYNNEI.

The J gene is TRBJ2-5, the V gene TRBV6-6; the D gene is possibly TRBD1 (6 bases). V shed 8 bases and J shed 5 bases, with 15 bases lying between them. Germline CDR1 and CDR2: MNHNY and SVGAGI (reference sequence). The CDR3 consists of 13 residues. The CDR3 DNA reads TGTGCCAGCCAGAACAGGGTTTTGGAGACCCAGTACTTC. Its translation is CASQNRVLETQYF.

Written as DNA, the CDR3 is TGTGCCACCAGCAGAGATACCCCAGACCTCTATGGCTACACCTTC. Translation gives CATSRDTPDLYGYTF. The rearrangement joins TRBV15 to TRBJ1-2; no firm D call. V lost 0 bases and J 4 bases, leaving 12 bases between the germline ends. The CDR3 runs 15 residues. Germline V gene sequence: CDR1 LNHNV, CDR2 YYDKDF (reference sequence).

The chain is built from TRBV7-6 and TRBJ2-1; D gene uncertain. Germline V gene data show CDR1 as SGHVS and CDR2 as FNYEAQ. This CDR3 is 14 amino acids long. The ends were cut back, 5 bases at V and 4 bases at J, with 12 bases in the middle. CDR3: CASSPRVGYNEQFF. CDR3 bases: TGTGCCAGCAGCCCCCGCGTCGGTTACAATGAGCAGTTCTTC.

The chain couples TRBV7-6 to TRBJ2-6; D not certain. This CDR3 contains 15 residues. In germline, CDR1 is SGHVS, CDR2 FNYEAQ. V lost 4 bases to trimming and J lost 0 bases, with 7 bases between them. In nucleotides, the CDR3 is TGTGCCAGCAGCTATTTGATCTCTGGGGCCAACGTCCTGACTTTC. It specifies CASSYLISGANVLTF.

The V and J genes are TRBV7-9 and TRBJ2-5, with D unresolved. V was clipped by 1 base and J by 4 bases, with 10 bases between them. Germline CDR1 and CDR2: SEHNR and FQNEAQ (reference sequence). The CDR3 is 14 amino acids. CDR3 loop: CASSLVQGRETQYF. CDR3 nucleotide sequence: TGTGCCAGCAGCTTAGTTCAAGGGCGAGAGACCCAGTACTTC.

This sequence joins TRBV5-1 and TRBJ2-1; D tentatively reads TRBD1 or TRBD2 (5 bases each). Germline V gene data show CDR1 as SGHRS and CDR2 as YFSETQ. The CDR3 sequence is 15 residues long. Between the trimmed V and J ends, which lost 0 bases and 4 bases, there was a span of 11 bases. CDR3 sequence reads: CASSLVTGRYNEQFF. In nucleotides, the CDR3 is TGCGCCAGCAGCTTGGTAACGGGACGGTACAATGAGCAGTTCTTC.

The chain recombines TRBV27 with TRBJ2-1; 7 bases are shared with TRBD1. Germline V CDR1 and CDR2: MNHEY, SMNVEV (reference sequence). The CDR3 totals 16 residues. Germline trimming cut 2 bases from V and 7 bases from J; bases unmatched to any gene: 11. In DNA form, the CDR3 reads TGTGCCAGCAGTTTAACAGGGGCGAAGAATAGGAATGAGCAGTTCTTC. Its translation is CASSLTGAKNRNEQFF.

This chain joins TRBV7-2 and TRBJ2-5, with D possibly being TRBD1 or TRBD2 (5 bases each). With 5 bases removed from V and 7 bases from J, the gap between germline ends came to 8 bases. The CDR3 covers 11 residues. Germline V gene lookup returns CDR1 SGHTA and CDR2 FQGNSA. The CDR3 DNA is TGTGCCAGCAGCGGGGGAGTGACCCAGTACTTC. Amino acids: CASSGGVTQYF.

The rearrangement uses TRBV2 and TRBJ1-2; 7 nucleotides match TRBD1. V lost 5 bases and J lost 0; bases outside the gene matches: 6. Germline V gene data show CDR1 as SNHLY and CDR2 as FYNNEI. The CDR3 extends over 15 amino acids. CDR3 sequence: CASSFRDSTNYGYTF. CDR3 coding DNA: TGTGCCAGCAGTTTCCGGGACAGCACTAACTATGGCTACACCTTC.